What follows is one TCR beta chain and its context. The protocol was immunoSEQ multiplex PCR, while the TCRdb copy is restricted to in-frame clones and leaves out a portion. Here the sample spans hundreds of thousands of clones, roughly 85% being singletons. This CDR3 has 15 amino acids. The germline V gene has CDR1 SGHAT and CDR2 FQNNGV. The ends were cut back, 3 bases at V and 1 base at J, with 9 bases in the middle. The data were taken from a study of blood T cell repertoires in COVID-19. Study in general: Specimens from acute and convalescent COVID-19 originated in the United States, Italy and Spain. Nucleic acid was either cDNA or gDNA, and it came from T cells, B-cell-depleted T cells, or PBMCs.

In assigning cohorts, the study relied on participant-reported clinical history. Donors in Cohort 3 counted as recovered after two negative PCRs, clearance, or symptom resolution. The sequenced sample was PBMCs or T cells enriched from blood (not recorded which). This sequence joins TRBV11-2 and TRBJ2-2; D unresolved. This receptor was identified in a man aged 35-49 years who had recovered from COVID-19. The CDR3 loop is CASSFLRLNTGELFF. Here the CDR3 DNA reads TGTGCCAGCAGCTTCCTCAGATTGAACACCGGGGAGCTGTTTTTT.